These 32 T cell receptor beta chains came from one sample sequenced in a study of blood T cell repertoires in COVID-19. Produced via immunoSEQ multiplex PCR; TCRdb's table is partial and in-frame only. The sample consists of under 60,000 clones, around 88% of them appearing once. The sequencing sample was made of peripheral blood. The receptors were gathered from a human donor in a cohort sampled during active COVID-19.

The chain joins TRBV7-9 to TRBJ1-6; tentative D call: TRBD1 (6 bases). Germline CDR1 and CDR2: SEHNR and FQNEAQ (reference sequence). This CDR3 is 14 amino acids long. V dropped 6 bases and J dropped 10 bases, with 16 bases sitting between them. CDR3 in amino acids: CASRTGHLSSPLHF. Here the CDR3 DNA reads TGTGCCAGCAGAACGGGACATCTCAGCTCACCCCTCCACTTT.

Concerning this clone: A read error may produce the germline difference seen at one junction end. The rearrangement uses TRBV7-7 and TRBJ2-5, with D possibly being TRBD2 (5 bases). The CDR3 consists of 15 residues. Per the germline V gene, CDR1 is SSHAT and CDR2 is FNYEAQ (reference sequence). CDR3 region: CASSLRSIRGETQYF. The CDR3 nucleotides read TGTGCTAGCAGCTTAAGGTCCATTCGGGGAGAGACCCAGTACTTC. Together with reference TRBV7-7 and TRBJ2-5, the CDR3 gives the full variable domain: GAGVSQSPRYKVTKRGQDVTLRCDPISSHATLYWYQQALGQGPEFLTYFNYEAQPDKSGLPSDRFSAERPEGSISTLTIQRTEQRDSAMYRCASSLRSIRGETQYFGPGTRLLVL.

V is TRBV19 and J is TRBJ2-7; D not resolved. The germline V gene encodes CDR1 LNHDA and CDR2 SQIVND (reference sequence). CDR3 size: 15 residues. Trimming took 3 bases from V and 5 from J, leaving 17 bases between them. Written as DNA, the CDR3 is TGTGCCAGTAGTATGCGCAACCTCGCGTTGGACGAGCAGTACTTC. It encodes CASSMRNLALDEQYF. Together with reference TRBV19 and TRBJ2-7, the CDR3 gives the full variable domain: DGGITQSPKYLFRKEGQNVTLSCEQNLNHDAMYWYRQDPGQGLRLIYYSQIVNDFQKGDIAEGYSVSREKKESFPLTVTSAQKNPTAFYLCASSMRNLALDEQYFGPGTRLTVT.

The gene calls are TRBV19 and TRBJ1-5; 9 bases are a match to TRBD1. V gave up 10 bases and J gave up 6 bases; unmatched junction bases: 10. The CDR3 has 14 residues. Germline CDR1 and CDR2: LNHDA and SQIVND (reference sequence). CDR3 in amino acids: CATQDRDRVQPQHF. CDR3 bases: TGTGCCACTCAAGACCGGGACAGGGTTCAGCCCCAGCATTTT.

The V call is TRBV7-2, the J call TRBJ1-3; 10 nucleotides align to TRBD1. V shed 5 bases, J shed 4 bases, and the junction held 8 bases outside the gene matches. Germline CDR1 reads SGHTA; CDR2 reads FQGNSA. This CDR3 contains 16 residues. The CDR3 nucleotides are TGTGCCAGCAGCACCCGACAGGGGGCTGTGGGAAACACCATATATTTT. This encodes CASSTRQGAVGNTIYF.

The chain combines TRBV24-1 with TRBJ2-3; the match to TRBD2 covers 10 bases. The junction had 7 bases not matched to a gene; V was cut back by 6 bases and J by 8 bases. The CDR3 is 14 amino acids. CDR1 is KGHDR and CDR2 is SFDVKD in the germline V gene. CDR3 bases: TGTGCCACCAGTCCTAGCGGGGGTGTTGGTACGCAGTATTTT. Translation: CATSPSGGVGTQYF.

This chain connects TRBV30 to TRBJ1-1; 10 bases align to TRBD1. The germline gives CDR1 GTSNPN, CDR2 SVGIG (reference sequence). V was pared by 4 bases and J by 5 bases, with 13 bases of the junction left unmatched. The CDR3 consists of 16 residues. Here the CDR3 reads CAWNTRQGARGTEAFF. CDR3 bases: TGTGCCTGGAATACCAGACAGGGGGCAAGAGGGACTGAAGCTTTCTTT.

The V call is TRBV5-4, the J call TRBJ2-1, with unresolved D. The CDR3 loop spans 15 amino acids. The V gene's germline CDR1 is SGHNT and CDR2 YYREEE (reference sequence). The germline V and J ends were trimmed by 0 bases and 5 bases, with 12 bases remaining between them. CDR3 sequence (DNA): TGTGCCAGCAGCTTGGGGGCCCTTCCAAACAATGAGCAGTTCTTC. It codes for CASSLGALPNNEQFF.

The rearrangement uses TRBV2 and TRBJ1-1; TRBD1 agrees at 11 bases. The junction had 5 bases not matched to a gene; V was cut back by 7 bases and J by 4 bases. The germline CDR1 and CDR2 sequences are SNHLY and FYNNEI. The CDR3 has 14 amino acids. DNA of the CDR3: TGTGCCAGCAAGGGACAGGGGGGAAGCACTGAAGCTTTCTTT. Amino acid sequence: CASKGQGGSTEAFF.

V gene TRBV6-1 combines with J gene TRBJ2-7, with 9 bases fitting TRBD2. With 3 bases clipped from V and 2 bases from J, the junction kept 2 bases outside the gene matches. The CDR3 spans 14 residues. Germline V gives CDR1 MNHNS, CDR2 SASEGT. The CDR3 DNA reads as TGTGCCAGCAGTGAGGCGGGGGGGCCCTACGAGCAGTACTTC. Its protein is CASSEAGGPYEQYF.

The genes are TRBV19 and TRBJ1-5, with 10 bases matching TRBD1. Germline loops: CDR1 LNHDA, CDR2 SQIVND (reference sequence). This CDR3 region has 16 residues. Unmatched junction bases numbered 4, after V lost 3 bases and J lost 2 bases. The CDR3 DNA sequence: TGTGCCAGTAGTATTGGGGACAGGGGAGGCAATCAGCCCCAGCATTTT. It yields the protein CASSIGDRGGNQPQHF.

The chain couples TRBV4-1 to TRBJ1-6, with D tentatively TRBD1 (5 bases). Trimming stripped 0 bases from V and 0 bases from J, with 12 bases between. The CDR3 totals 18 residues. Germline CDR1 MGHRA, CDR2 YSYEKL. The CDR3 DNA is TGCGCCAGCAGCCAAGAATTGGGGGGAAGCTCCTATAATTCACCCCTCCACTTT. Its protein is CASSQELGGSSYNSPLHF.

This clone was observed a single time. The rearrangement uses TRBV5-4 and TRBJ2-2; TRBD1 aligns across 7 bases. CDR3 length equals 15 residues. From germline, CDR1 is SGHNT and CDR2 YYREEE (reference sequence). V was pared by 4 bases and J by 0 bases, with 3 bases of the junction left unmatched. The CDR3 region is CASSAQGTNTGELFF. DNA for the CDR3: TGTGCCAGCAGCGCACAGGGGACGAACACCGGGGAGCTGTTTTTT.

The chain links TRBV5-1 to TRBJ1-4; D perhaps matches TRBD1 (6 bases). The CDR3 contains 17 residues. Trimming stripped 4 bases from V and 4 bases from J, with 20 bases between. Germline V gene data show CDR1 as SGHRS and CDR2 as YFSETQ. CDR3 in amino acids: CASSMTTTGWSNEKLFF. For the CDR3, the DNA is TGCGCCAGCAGCATGACCACTACAGGGTGGAGTAATGAAAAACTGTTTTTT.

This clone appeared once. The CDR3: CASSLDGGGYGYTF. DNA for the CDR3: TGCGCCAGCAGCTTGGACGGGGGGGGCTATGGCTACACCTTC. The J gene is TRBJ1-2, the V gene TRBV5-1, with TRBD1 as a possible D gene (5 bases). CDR1 SGHRS and CDR2 YFSETQ come from the germline V gene. This CDR3 contains 14 residues. The ends were cut back, 0 bases at V and 4 bases at J, with 10 bases in the middle.

The V call is TRBV21-1, the J call TRBJ2-7; TRBD2 is taken as the D call from the table, unchecked against the DNA. TRBV21-1 represents a pseudogene. The CDR3 has 17 amino acids. CDR3 loop: CASSKFWERGRSYEQYF. CDR3 sequence (DNA): TGTGCCAGCAGCAAATTTTGGGAGCGGGGGCGATCCTACGAGCAGTACTTC.

This chain uses TRBV7-2 with TRBJ2-2, with D tentatively TRBD1 (5 bases). Trimming cost V 3 bases and J 4 bases, with 12 bases left between them. The germline CDR1 and CDR2 sequences are SGHTA and FQGNSA. This CDR3 is 15 amino acids long. DNA of the CDR3: TGTGCCAGCAGCTTTGGAGTTGGGGCCACCGGGGAGCTGTTTTTT. This codes for CASSFGVGATGELFF.

This rearrangement joins TRBV5-1 to TRBJ2-1; TRBD1 matches at 7 bases. V shed 7 bases, J shed 2 bases, and the junction held 6 bases outside the gene matches. The germline V gene has CDR1 SGHRS and CDR2 YFSETQ. The CDR3 length is 14 residues. The DNA of the CDR3 is TGCGCCAGCTCACCGGGACAGCCCTACAATGAGCAGTTCTTC. It translates to CASSPGQPYNEQFF.

The chain carries TRBV11-2 and TRBJ2-3, with D unresolved. Germline V gene lookup returns CDR1 SGHAT and CDR2 FQNNGV. This CDR3 comprises 15 residues. The germline V and J ends were trimmed by 3 bases and 2 bases, with 12 bases remaining between them. As DNA, the CDR3 is TGTGCCAGCAGCTTTGTCTACAGCCTCACAGATACGCAGTATTTT. Translated, it gives CASSFVYSLTDTQYF.

The CDR3 spells CASSIGGTLSKNIQYF. Written as DNA, the CDR3 is TGTGCCAGTAGTATAGGAGGAACTCTATCCAAAAACATTCAGTACTTC. V usage is TRBV19 and J usage is TRBJ2-4; D is ambiguous. V lost 1 base and J lost 2, with 12 bases in between. The CDR3 spans 16 residues. From germline, CDR1 is LNHDA and CDR2 SQIVND (reference sequence).

The CDR3 protein is CSVASGGGYGYTF. The CDR3, as DNA: TGCAGCGTGGCTTCCGGGGGTGGCTATGGCTACACCTTC. The V gene is TRBV29-1, the J gene TRBJ1-2, with D perhaps TRBD1 (5 bases). The CDR3 covers 13 residues. Between the trimmed V and J ends, which lost 6 bases and 4 bases, there was a span of 15 bases. In germline, CDR1 is SQVTM, CDR2 ANQGSEA.

This chain links TRBV10-2 with TRBJ2-3, with D maybe TRBD2 (5 bases). Germline V gives CDR1 WSHSY, CDR2 SAAADI. The CDR3 runs to 15 residues. The germline V and J ends were trimmed by 9 bases and 5 bases, with 21 bases remaining between them. Here the CDR3 reads CARDLSLDMGDTQYF. CDR3 coding DNA: TGCGCCAGGGACCTTTCACTAGATATGGGAGATACGCAGTATTTT.

The chain combines TRBV19 with TRBJ1-3; weak D call: TRBD1 (6 bases). Germline V lookup: CDR1 LNHDA, CDR2 SQIVND (reference sequence). The V and J ends lost 7 bases and 4 bases respectively, with 20 bases between them. CDR3 length: 16 residues. The CDR3 coding sequence is TGTGCCAGTATTCTCAGATCTGGGACAACCGGAAACACCATATATTTT. This encodes CASILRSGTTGNTIYF.

The rearrangement joins TRBV28 to TRBJ2-7; 9 bases map to TRBD1. CDR3 size: 13 residues. J gave up 4 bases and V 5 bases, and 3 bases lay outside the gene matches. Germline assignment: CDR1 MDHEN and CDR2 SYDVKM. CDR3 in amino acids: CASSAGQGYEQYF. DNA for the CDR3: TGTGCCAGCAGTGCGGGACAGGGATACGAGCAGTACTTC.

The chain joins TRBV9 to TRBJ2-2; D might be TRBD2 (6 bases). Trimming removed 3 bases at V and 1 base at J, with 13 bases between. There are 16 residues in the CDR3. From germline, CDR1 is SGDLS and CDR2 YYNGEE. The CDR3 is CASSEGLTLNTGELFF. DNA for the CDR3: TGTGCCAGCAGCGAGGGACTGACCTTGAACACCGGGGAGCTGTTTTTT.

The genes are TRBV11-2 and TRBJ2-2; D ambiguous. Germline loops: CDR1 SGHAT, CDR2 FQNNGV. The CDR3 contains 13 residues. V dropped 2 bases and J dropped 7 bases, with 8 bases sitting between them. The DNA for the CDR3 is TGTGCCAGCAGCTTATTCGAGGTCGGGGAGCTGTTTTTT. Amino acid sequence: CASSLFEVGELFF.

This chain uses TRBV5-1 with TRBJ2-4; maybe TRBD2 (6 bases). CDR1 SGHRS and CDR2 YFSETQ come from the germline V gene. Trimming took off 4 bases at V and 2 bases at J, with 10 bases between the two ends. The CDR3 consists of 14 residues. The CDR3: CASSPGTPKNIQYF. The DNA of the CDR3 is TGCGCCAGCAGCCCCGGGACTCCCAAAAACATTCAGTACTTC.

The chain carries TRBV12-3 or TRBV12-4 and TRBJ2-7; D may be TRBD1 (6 bases). V lost 6 bases and J 4 bases, leaving 10 bases between the germline ends. This CDR3 region has 12 residues. The CDR3 spells CASSDDRYEQYF. CDR3 bases: TGTGCCAGCAGCGATGACAGGTACGAGCAGTACTTC.

This clone was counted between two and nine times. This rearrangement joins TRBV24-1 to TRBJ1-6; TRBD1 might be the D (5 bases). The germline gives CDR1 KGHDR, CDR2 SFDVKD. Between the trimmed V and J ends, which lost 7 bases and 5 bases, there was a span of 11 bases. The CDR3 covers 14 residues. The CDR3 region is CATRGLGDNSPLHF. Here the CDR3 DNA reads TGTGCCACCAGAGGACTAGGGGATAATTCACCCCTCCACTTT.

The chain employs TRBV12-5 and TRBJ2-3; a possible D gene is TRBD1 (6 bases). CDR3 length: 14 residues. Germline CDR1 LGHNT, CDR2 FRNRAP. The V end was cut by 4 bases, the J end by 2 bases, with 10 bases between. The CDR3 here is CASGSRGATDTQYF. CDR3 DNA sequence: TGTGCTAGTGGTTCCAGGGGAGCCACAGATACGCAGTATTTT.

CDR3 residues: CASSRSLGGGGSDTQYF. CDR3 DNA: TGTGCCAGCAGCCGTTCACTCGGAGGGGGCGGGTCAGATACGCAGTATTTT. V is TRBV3-1 (or the pseudogene TRBV3-2) and J is TRBJ2-3; tentatively, D is TRBD1 (7 bases). This CDR3 has 17 residues. The V and J ends lost 4 bases and 4 bases respectively, with 21 bases between them. Germline CDR1 reads LGHDT; CDR2 reads YNNKEL (reference sequence).

The chain carries TRBV5-6 and TRBJ1-4; D is ambiguous. Germline CDR1 reads SGHDT; CDR2 reads YYEEEE. V gave up 0 bases and J gave up 7 bases, with 13 bases separating them. This CDR3 spans 15 amino acids. DNA of the CDR3: TGTGCCAGCAGCTTGGGACCTGGAGAGGGTGAAAAACTGTTTTTT. This translates into CASSLGPGEGEKLFF.